A selection of T cell receptor beta chains follows, all from one sample in a study of blood T cell repertoires in COVID-19. Assay: immunoSEQ multiplex PCR; the TCRdb copy retains only in-frame clones and omits some. The sample has about 240,000 clones, over 80% seen once. Sequencing input: peripheral blood. These receptors all stem from a man aged 30 to 45 who had recovered from COVID-19. Each CDR3 is given with its conserved first and last residue. A D gene is named only where the DNA matches it firmly. The size field is filled for only some rows; it gives once, few, many or a size class.

>NA|TRBV9|NA|TRBJ2-2
CASSVDTGLSEELFF
TGTGCCAGCAGCGTAGATACAGGGTTGTCCGAGGAGCTGTTTTTT
>NA|TRBV4-1|TRBD2|TRBJ2-1
CASSRILAGGPGEQFF
TGCGCCAGCAGCCGCATACTAGCGGGGGGGCCGGGAGAGCAGTTCTTC
>NA|TRBV1|NA|TRBJ2-1
CTSSLELYNEQFF
TGCACCAGCAGCCTCGAGCTGTACAATGAGCAGTTCTTC
>NA|TRBV14|NA|TRBJ1-1
CASSQEGVDTEAFF
TGTGCCAGCAGCCAAGAAGGGGTGGACACTGAAGCTTTCTTT
>NA|TRBV6-6|NA|TRBJ1-5
CASSYSSRDQPQHF
TGTGCCAGCAGTTACTCGAGCAGGGATCAGCCCCAGCATTTT
>NA|TRBV10-3|TRBD1|TRBJ1-2
CAISESGQNGYTF
TGTGCCATCAGTGAGTCGGGACAGAATGGCTACACCTTC
>NA|TRBV3-1/TRBV3-2|NA|TRBJ1-3
CASSQTMLVSGNTIYF
TGTGCCAGCAGCCAAACGATGTTAGTCTCTGGAAACACCATATATTTT
>few|TRBV30|TRBD1|TRBJ1-5
CACPGQASRGPQHF
TGTGCCTGTCCCGGACAGGCGTCTAGGGGGCCCCAGCATTTT
>NA|TRBV18|TRBD2|TRBJ2-1
CASSPLAGGLSEQFF
TGTGCCAGCTCACCTCTAGCGGGGGGACTTAGTGAGCAGTTCTTC
>NA|TRBV9|TRBD1|TRBJ2-3
CASSSTSGTVTDTQYF
TGTGCCAGCAGCTCAACATCTGGGACAGTCACAGATACGCAGTATTTT
>once|TRBV13|TRBD1|TRBJ1-6
CASSRDRANSPLHF
TGTGCCAGCAGCCGAGACAGGGCCAATTCACCCCTCCACTTT
>NA|TRBV5-1|NA|TRBJ1-2
CASSGSSGTTSYGYTF
TGCGCCAGCAGCGGCTCCTCCGGGACTACCAGCTATGGCTACACCTTC
>NA|TRBV18|TRBD1|TRBJ1-5
CASSPGTVSNQPQHF
TGTGCCAGCTCACCCGGGACAGTTAGCAATCAGCCCCAGCATTTT
>NA|TRBV6-5|NA|TRBJ1-3
CASTRLSSSGNTIYF
TGTGCCAGCACAAGACTGAGCTCCTCTGGAAACACCATATATTTT
>NA|TRBV10-1|TRBD1|TRBJ2-3
CASATGGDTDTQYF
TGCGCCAGCGCTACAGGGGGCGACACAGATACGCAGTATTTT
>NA|TRBV11-2|TRBD1|TRBJ2-1
CATVARQGGNEQFF
TGTGCCACCGTAGCTCGACAGGGGGGTAATGAGCAGTTCTTC
>NA|TRBV5-8|NA|TRBJ1-1
CASSPRGGGTEAFF
TGTGCCAGCAGCCCGCGGGGGGGAGGAACTGAAGCTTTCTTT
>once|TRBV11-2|NA|TRBJ2-1
CASRFRDTYNEQFF
TGTGCCAGCAGATTCCGGGACACATACAATGAGCAGTTCTTC
>NA|TRBV7-9|TRBD1|TRBJ1-3
CASKQGAGNTIYF
TGTGCCAGCAAACAGGGGGCTGGAAACACCATATATTTT
>NA|TRBV20-1|NA|TRBJ2-2
CSASEVLRGGITGELFF
TGCAGTGCTAGTGAAGTTTTGCGGGGTGGGATTACCGGGGAGCTGTTTTTT
>NA|TRBV6-5|NA|TRBJ2-2
CASSYSASPRTGELFF
TGTGCCAGCAGTTACTCGGCCAGTCCTCGAACCGGGGAGCTGTTTTTT
>NA|TRBV3-1/TRBV3-2|NA|TRBJ1-1
CASSQAGLVEAFF
TGTGCCAGCAGCCAAGCAGGCCTCGTGGAAGCTTTCTTT
>once|TRBV19|NA|TRBJ2-5
CASSTTGSKETQYF
TGTGCCAGTAGTACCACGGGGTCGAAAGAGACCCAGTACTTC
>NA|TRBV10-3|TRBD1|TRBJ1-6
CAIRGQGHSPLHF
TGTGCCATCAGAGGACAGGGTCATTCACCCCTCCACTTT
>NA|TRBV14|NA|TRBJ2-7
CASSQEGTTYEQYF
TGTGCCAGCAGCCAAGAAGGGACAACCTACGAGCAGTACTTC
>few|TRBV6-5|NA|TRBJ1-5
CASTDNDHQPQHF
TGTGCCAGCACGGACAACGATCATCAGCCCCAGCATTTT
>NA|TRBV2|NA|TRBJ1-5
CASSPMTGSNQPQHF
TGTGCCAGCAGCCCGATGACGGGGAGCAATCAGCCCCAGCATTTT
>few|TRBV3-1/TRBV3-2|TRBD2|TRBJ2-1
CASSQGGGGPNNEQFF
TGTGCCAGCAGCCAAGGGGGCGGGGGGCCGAACAATGAGCAGTTCTTC
>NA|TRBV3-1/TRBV3-2|NA|TRBJ2-2
CASTPTYGDGELFF
TGTGCCAGCACCCCAACTTACGGTGACGGGGAGCTGTTTTTT
>NA|TRBV13|TRBD1|TRBJ1-1
CASSARQGSFAEAFF
TGTGCCAGCAGCGCCCGACAGGGGTCGTTTGCTGAAGCTTTCTTT
>NA|TRBV28|NA|TRBJ1-5
CASSNEQENQPQHF
TGTGCCAGCAGTAATGAACAGGAGAATCAGCCCCAGCATTTT
>NA|TRBV10-3|TRBD2|TRBJ2-2
CAVTSGGAGELFF
TGTGCCGTAACTAGCGGGGGGGCCGGGGAGCTGTTTTTT
>many|TRBV12-3/TRBV12-4|NA|TRBJ1-2
CASSTTGIGYTF
TGTGCCAGCAGTACTACAGGGATAGGCTACACCTTC
>NA|TRBV3-1/TRBV3-2|TRBD1|TRBJ1-2
CASSQDDRGLGYGYTF
TGTGCCAGCAGCCAGGATGACAGGGGGCTAGGCTATGGCTACACCTTC
>NA|TRBV15|NA|TRBJ2-3
CATSREMGGGTDTQYF
TGTGCCACCAGCAGAGAGATGGGCGGGGGCACAGATACGCAGTATTTT
>NA|TRBV2|NA|TRBJ2-2
CAGGAGNTGELFF
TGTGCAGGAGGGGCAGGGAACACCGGGGAGCTGTTTTTT
>NA|TRBV7-3|NA|TRBJ1-2
CASSPEGTYGYTF
TGTGCCAGCAGCCCAGAGGGAACCTATGGCTACACCTTC
>NA|TRBV5-6|TRBD1|TRBJ2-5
CASSWGTGPETQYF
TGTGCCAGCAGCTGGGGGACAGGCCCGGAGACCCAGTACTTC
>NA|TRBV5-1|NA|TRBJ1-1
CASSLATSGYTEAFF
TGCGCCAGCAGCTTGGCCACGTCAGGGTACACTGAAGCTTTCTTT
>NA|TRBV3-1/TRBV3-2|NA|TRBJ1-1
CASSQDPGRGAFF
TGTGCCAGCAGCCAAGATCCCGGCAGGGGTGCTTTCTTT
>NA|TRBV2|NA|TRBJ1-4
CASSDPVGPYEKLFF
TGTGCCAGCAGTGACCCTGTGGGGCCTTATGAAAAACTGTTTTTT
>NA|TRBV6-5|NA|TRBJ1-1
CASSSSTGNTEAFF
TGTGCCAGCAGTTCGTCAACCGGGAACACTGAAGCTTTCTTT
>NA|TRBV6-5|NA|TRBJ2-7
CASSYSKYRAYEQYF
TGTGCCAGCAGTTACTCTAAATATCGGGCCTACGAGCAGTACTTC
>NA|TRBV6-5|TRBD1|TRBJ1-2
CASSYLDRALGYTF
TGTGCCAGCAGTTACCTCGACAGGGCCCTGGGCTACACCTTC
>NA|TRBV11-2|TRBD1|TRBJ2-5
CASNTGTGMAETQYF
TGTGCCAGCAACACCGGGACAGGGATGGCAGAGACCCAGTACTTC
>NA|TRBV7-9|NA|TRBJ1-2
CASSFTGEGYGYTF
TGTGCCAGCAGCTTTACAGGCGAAGGGTATGGCTACACCTTC
>NA|TRBV14|NA|TRBJ2-1
CASSLRGSYNEQFF
TGTGCCAGCAGCCTGCGGGGCTCCTACAATGAGCAGTTCTTC
>NA|TRBV2|NA|TRBJ2-3
CASSVQALGGDTQYF
TGTGCCAGCAGCGTGCAGGCCCTAGGGGGAGATACGCAGTATTTT
>NA|TRBV27|NA|TRBJ1-2
CASSFGYGYTF
TGTGCCAGCAGCTTCGGTTATGGCTACACCTTC
>NA|TRBV10-2|TRBD2|TRBJ2-7
CASSPRGVLYEQYF
TGCGCCAGCAGTCCGCGGGGGGTGCTCTACGAGCAGTACTTC
>NA|TRBV5-1|TRBD1|TRBJ2-7
CASSLFGTGGEQYF
TGCGCCAGCAGCTTGTTCGGGACAGGGGGCGAGCAGTACTTC
>NA|TRBV7-3|TRBD1|TRBJ1-1
CASSGPGGTEAFF
TGTGCCAGCAGCGGTCCAGGGGGAACTGAAGCTTTCTTT
>NA|TRBV6-5|NA|TRBJ2-7
CASSRLGTYEQYF
TGTGCCAGCAGTCGACTAGGCACCTACGAGCAGTACTTC
>NA|TRBV7-9|NA|TRBJ2-7
CASSLRTGPSSYEQYF
TGTGCCAGCAGCTTACGTACAGGCCCGAGCTCCTACGAGCAGTACTTC
>few|TRBV2|TRBD1|TRBJ1-2
CASMPGQNSGYTF
TGTGCCAGCATGCCGGGACAGAATAGTGGCTACACCTTC
>NA|TRBV27|TRBD2|TRBJ2-2
CASSAHAGGYTGELFF
TGTGCCAGCAGTGCGCATGCGGGGGGATACACCGGGGAGCTGTTTTTT
>few|TRBV2|TRBD1|TRBJ1-1
CASNDRDRASEAFF
TGTGCCAGCAACGACCGGGACAGGGCATCTGAAGCTTTCTTT
>NA|TRBV7-6|TRBD2|TRBJ2-1
CASSLRLAGGRVEQFF
TGTGCCAGCAGCCTCCGACTAGCGGGGGGGCGGGTTGAGCAGTTCTTC
>NA|TRBV2|TRBD1|TRBJ1-2
CASSSGTDYGYTF
TGTGCCAGCAGTTCCGGGACAGACTATGGCTACACCTTC
>NA|TRBV3-1/TRBV3-2|NA|TRBJ2-5
CASSQDYRGQETQYF
TGTGCCAGCAGCCAAGATTATAGGGGCCAAGAGACCCAGTACTTC